A single sample gave rise to the 19 T cell receptor beta chains below, sequenced in a study of blood T cells in healthy people across ages. Combining a sample-barcoded 5' primer with a J-beta primer mix, a second PCR ran for roughly 7 to 12 cycles. TCRdb redid the calling of the 5' RACE reads with MiXCR, one entry per CDR3 protein. The sample carries around 820,000 distinct CDR3 sequences, 25% recorded once. The sample was also reused in another study, on T cells of mothers and their children.

Sequencing was carried out using blood. All receptors come from a boy between 10 and 17 years old in good health.

The V and J genes are TRBV20-1 and TRBJ2-7, with D tentatively TRBD1 or TRBD2 (5 bases each). CDR3 size: 13 residues. Germline values: CDR1 DFQATT, CDR2 SNEGSKA (reference sequence). Trimming cost V 1 base and J 2 bases, with 9 bases left between them. The CDR3 DNA follows: TGCAGTGCTAGAGCACCGGGGCCCTACGAGCAGTACTTC. It codes for CSARAPGPYEQYF.

This chain links TRBV3-1 with TRBJ1-5; D remains ambiguous. The germline V gene has CDR1 LGHDT and CDR2 YNNKEL (reference sequence). V gave up 0 bases and J gave up 1 base, with 7 bases separating them. CDR3 length: 15 residues. The CDR3 spells CASSQDAGSNQPQHF. In DNA form, the CDR3 reads TGTGCCAGCAGCCAAGATGCGGGAAGCAATCAGCCCCAGCATTTT.

This rearrangement joins TRBV7-9 to TRBJ2-1, with 10 bases that match TRBD2. In germline, CDR1 is SEHNR, CDR2 FQNEAQ (reference sequence). V lost 5 bases, J lost 9 bases, and 10 bases stayed unmatched. The CDR3 has 15 amino acids. This CDR3 reads CASSGEAGGSLEQFF. In DNA form, the CDR3 reads TGTGCCAGCAGCGGTGAAGCGGGAGGGTCTCTTGAGCAGTTCTTC.

This clonotype occurred a few times. J is TRBJ2-2 and V is TRBV2, with TRBD1 as a possible D gene (5 bases). Germline V lookup: CDR1 SNHLY, CDR2 FYNNEI. This CDR3 has 15 residues. Trimming pared 7 bases from V and 7 bases from J, leaving 19 bases between. In DNA, the CDR3 is TGTGCCAGCACCGGTGGGTCAGGGTTCGGCGGGGAGCTGTTTTTT. Translation: CASTGGSGFGGELFF.

CDR3 in amino acids: CASSLSGLAVYNEQFF. In DNA form, the CDR3 reads TGCGCCAGCAGTCTATCCGGACTAGCGGTATACAATGAGCAGTTCTTC. The chain couples TRBV4-1 to TRBJ2-1; TRBD2 matches 10 bases. CDR1 MGHRA and CDR2 YSYEKL come from the germline V gene. CDR3 size: 16 residues. Losses at the gene ends were 6 bases for V and 4 bases for J; bases not matched to a gene: 9.

This clonotype appeared once. J is TRBJ2-3 and V is TRBV12-3 or TRBV12-4; no definite D call. V was clipped by 3 bases and J by 11 bases, with 18 bases between them. The CDR3 contains 14 residues. The CDR3 coding sequence is TGTGCCAGCAGTTTTGGGGTTAGGGCAGATGTGCAGTATTTT. Protein product: CASSFGVRADVQYF.

The table lists this clonotype with a few counts. The gene calls are TRBV20-1 and TRBJ2-3; TRBD2 agrees at 15 bases. V was pared by 3 bases and J by 6 bases, with 16 bases of the junction left unmatched. The CDR3 length is 19 residues. Germline CDR1 DFQATT, CDR2 SNEGSKA (reference sequence). The CDR3 DNA is TGCAGTGCTAGGGCTTCGGGACTAGCGGGAGGTAATGTGTTGGATACGCAGTATTTT. This gives the protein CSARASGLAGGNVLDTQYF.

This rearrangement joins TRBV5-5 to TRBJ2-1, with 9 nucleotides matching TRBD1. The DNA end lines up better with TRBJ2-7; the J call may be wrong. This CDR3 comprises 15 residues. Germline V gene sequence: CDR1 SGHKS, CDR2 YYEKEE (reference sequence). The CDR3 loop reads CASSGFGTGPPEQYF. In DNA form, the CDR3 reads TGTGCCAGCAGCGGATTCGGGACAGGGCCCCCCGAGCAGTACTTC.

As concerns this clonotype: The CDR3 does not close with the conserved phenylalanine or tryptophan, likely indicating a read error. V usage is TRBV20-1 and J usage is TRBJ2-5; 10 bases fit TRBD2. The J call is uncertain, as TRBJ2-7 better fits the DNA end. The germline CDR1 and CDR2 sequences are DFQATT and SNEGSKA (reference sequence). The CDR3 is 18 residues long. CDR3 amino acids: CSARGASGSRRVGDEQYL. Written as DNA, the CDR3 is TGCAGTGCGCGAGGGGCTAGCGGGAGTCGACGGGTTGGGGACGAGCAGTACCTC.

This clonotype was counted between two and nine times. The CDR3 coding sequence is TGTGCCAGCAGTTCACCTAGACGATCCAATGAGCAGTTCTTC. It yields the protein CASSSPRRSNEQFF. The gene calls are TRBV6-5 and TRBJ2-1; the D is unclear. Trimming took off 4 bases at V and 6 bases at J, with 13 bases between the two ends. Germline V gives CDR1 MNHEY, CDR2 SVGAGI. The CDR3 loop spans 14 amino acids.

This clonotype was observed a handful of times. The V and J genes are TRBV30 and TRBJ2-5, with D possibly called TRBD1 or TRBD2 (5 bases each). Per the germline V gene, CDR1 is GTSNPN and CDR2 is SVGIG (reference sequence). V was cut by 3 bases and J by 4 bases, with 15 bases left in between. CDR3 size: 14 residues. The CDR3 DNA sequence: TGTGCCTGGAGGGGTGTGGGGGAGCGAGAGACCCAGTACTTC. Translating it yields CAWRGVGERETQYF.

The rearrangement links TRBV5-1 to TRBJ2-5; D not certain. Germline V gene data show CDR1 as SGHRS and CDR2 as YFSETQ. V lost 4 bases and J 2 bases, leaving 12 bases between the germline ends. The CDR3 runs to 14 residues. This CDR3 is CASSADPLQETQYF. For the CDR3, the DNA is TGCGCCAGCAGCGCGGACCCTCTACAAGAGACCCAGTACTTC.

V is TRBV20-1 and J is TRBJ1-3; 10 positions agree with TRBD1. CDR3 length: 15 residues. Germline trimming cut 5 bases from V and 6 bases from J; bases unmatched to any gene: 10. CDR1 DFQATT and CDR2 SNEGSKA come from the germline V gene (reference sequence). The DNA for the CDR3 is TGCAGTGCTCATACCTCGGACAGGGGGGAAAACACCATATATTTT. It is translated as CSAHTSDRGENTIYF.

The chain combines TRBV6-2 or TRBV6-3 with TRBJ2-2; no clear D. Trimming stripped 5 bases from V and 1 base from J, with 11 bases between. Looked up from germline, CDR1 is MNHEY and CDR2 is SVGEGT. The CDR3 extends over 15 amino acids. The CDR3 protein is CASSPVIRNTGELFF. Written as DNA, the CDR3 is TGTGCCAGCAGTCCTGTGATCAGGAACACCGGGGAGCTGTTTTTT.

This clonotype has more than one count but fewer than ten. The chain combines TRBV29-1 with TRBJ2-5, with D perhaps matching TRBD2 (5 bases). Near its end, the DNA agrees better with TRBJ2-1, so the J call may be wrong. Germline-derived CDR1 and CDR2 are SQVTM and ANQGSEA. The CDR3 spans 14 residues. CDR3 sequence: CSVEERLSYNEQFF. The CDR3 DNA reads TGCAGCGTTGAGGAAAGACTATCTTACAATGAGCAGTTCTTC.

This clonotype was detected a few times. This chain joins TRBV28 and TRBJ2-3, with D perhaps matching TRBD1 (6 bases). The V end lost 5 bases, the J end lost 6 bases, and 21 bases lay between the germline ends. The CDR3 spans 16 residues. Per the germline V gene, CDR1 is MDHEN and CDR2 is SYDVKM. As DNA, the CDR3 is TGTGCCAGCAGTCCCAACTCATGGGGGCTCGAGGATACGCAGTATTTT. Its protein is CASSPNSWGLEDTQYF.

This clonotype was counted a few times. V usage is TRBV29-1 and J usage is TRBJ2-7; D is unresolved. CDR1 is SQVTM and CDR2 is ANQGSEA in the germline V gene. The CDR3 consists of 12 residues. The germline V and J ends were trimmed by 4 bases and 4 bases, with 11 bases remaining between them. CDR3 protein: CSVGLWGYEQYF. CDR3 nucleotides: TGCAGCGTTGGACTTTGGGGTTACGAGCAGTACTTC.

This clonotype was seen a handful of times. This chain joins TRBV7-9 and TRBJ1-5, with TRBD1 matching 7 bases. Germline-derived CDR1 and CDR2 are SEHNR and FQNEAQ (reference sequence). Losses at the gene ends were 4 bases for V and 2 bases for J; bases not matched to a gene: 11. The CDR3 contains 17 residues. CDR3 residues: CASSSGTDRWGNQPQHF. As DNA, the CDR3 is TGTGCCAGCAGCTCCGGGACAGACCGCTGGGGCAATCAGCCCCAGCATTTT.

There are a few counts of this clonotype. This chain links TRBV15 with TRBJ2-5; D is unresolved. CDR1 and CDR2 from the germline V gene are LNHNV and YYDKDF (reference sequence). Trimming took off 1 base at V and 5 bases at J, with 11 bases between the two ends. The CDR3 length is 14 residues. CDR3 nucleotides: TGTGCCACCAGCAGAGGACTCCGTGAGGAGACCCAGTACTTC. This encodes CATSRGLREETQYF.